Following are 8 T cell receptor beta chains from one sample sequenced in a study of T cells in Graves' hyperthyroidism and ophthalmopathy. The TCR beta CDR3 regions underwent amplification using RNA transcripts as the source. RT-PCR in the first round (using the HTBI primer set) targeted the TCR CDR3. TCRdb ran MiXCR on the multiplex PCR reads and lists one entry per CDR3 protein. The sample shows around 620,000 distinct CDR3 sequences, 13% to 15% of them seen only once. The sample comprised blood. The receptor set was obtained from a woman in her late teens or twenties with Graves' ophthalmopathy.

This clonotype has at least ten counts. The chain uses TRBV12-5 and TRBJ2-7; 8 bases match TRBD2. This CDR3 region has 14 residues. The germline V gene has CDR1 LGHNT and CDR2 FRNRAP. V trimming: 1 base; J trimming: 9 bases; junction bases outside the gene matches: 8. CDR3 sequence reads: CASGLAGGASGQYF. The CDR3 region has the DNA TGTGCTAGTGGTTTGGCGGGAGGGGCCTCAGGGCAGTACTTC.

This clonotype was observed a few times. The chain has TRBV5-4 and TRBJ2-3; D tentatively fits TRBD1 or TRBD2 (5 bases each). CDR1 and CDR2 (germline): SGHNT, YYREEE (reference sequence). V was trimmed by 4 bases and J by 4 bases, leaving 10 bases between them. The CDR3 runs 13 residues. CDR3: CASSVRGADTQYF. The CDR3 bases are TGTGCCAGCAGCGTGAGGGGAGCAGATACGCAGTATTTT.

This clonotype occurred many times. The gene calls are TRBV9 and TRBJ2-7; TRBD1 matches 10 bases. The CDR3 is 14 residues long. Looked up from germline, CDR1 is SGDLS and CDR2 is YYNGEE. The V gene end was trimmed by 1 base and the J gene end by 6 bases; junction bases not matched to a gene: 4. CDR3: CASSVWDRGGEQYF. Written as DNA, the CDR3 is TGTGCCAGCAGCGTATGGGACAGGGGCGGCGAGCAGTACTTC.

This clonotype was recorded many times. The rearrangement links TRBV28 to TRBJ2-7, with TRBD1 matching 8 bases. V was clipped by 6 bases and J by 5 bases; unmatched bases: 9. Per the germline V gene, CDR1 is MDHEN and CDR2 is SYDVKM. There are 14 residues in the CDR3. In nucleotides, the CDR3 is TGTGCCAGCAGCCGGGACAGGATGGTCCACGAGCAGTACTTC. This codes for CASSRDRMVHEQYF.

This clonotype was counted a few times. The chain is built from TRBV10-2 and TRBJ1-6, with 8 positions matching TRBD1. CDR1 and CDR2 from the germline V gene are WSHSY and SAAADI. The J segment lost 9 bases and the V segment lost 9 bases, leaving 10 bases of the junction unmatched. The CDR3 has 14 amino acids. CDR3: CASRGSGGASPLHF. The CDR3 DNA reads TGCGCCAGTCGAGGGTCAGGGGGCGCTTCACCCCTCCACTTT.

V and J are TRBV7-3 and TRBJ2-6, with 7 bases lining up with TRBD1. The trim removed 4 bases at V and 0 bases at J, leaving 12 bases unmatched. This CDR3 has 19 amino acids. The germline CDR1 and CDR2 sequences are SGHTA and FQGTGA. This chain's CDR3 is CASSSFSGTAFSGANVLTF. CDR3 nucleotides: TGTGCCAGCAGCTCTTTTTCCGGGACAGCCTTCTCTGGGGCCAACGTCCTGACTTTC.

Many counts were recorded for this clonotype. This chain connects TRBV12-3 or TRBV12-4 to TRBJ2-4; the D gene is possibly TRBD2 (6 bases). Trimming cost V 5 bases and J 0 bases, with 17 bases left between them. The CDR3 contains 17 residues. CDR3 residues: CASSRPLEGLAKNIQYF. CDR3 DNA: TGTGCCAGCAGTCGCCCTTTGGAGGGGCTAGCCAAAAACATTCAGTACTTC.

Comments on this clonotype: Mismatch with germline at one junction end may stem from a read error. Written as DNA, the CDR3 is TGTGCCAGCAGCTTAATCGGAAACTCTCGAAACACCATATATTTT. It yields the protein CASSLIGNSRNTIYF. The gene calls are TRBV7-3 and TRBJ1-3; D unresolved. Germline V gene lookup returns CDR1 SGHTA and CDR2 FQGTGA. The CDR3 is 15 amino acids. Using reference TRBV7-3 and TRBJ1-3 for the parts outside the CDR3, the full variable domain is GAGVSQTPSNKVTEKGKYVELRCDPISGHTALYWYRQSLGQGPEFLIYFQGTGAADDSGLPNDRFFAVRPEGSVSTLKIQRTERGDSAVYLCASSLIGNSRNTIYFGEGSWLTVV.